Listed below are T cell receptor beta chains from one sample, sequenced in a study of PD-L1 blockade in urothelial cancer. Profiling relied on immunoSEQ multiplex PCR, and the TCRdb table lists in-frame clones only, not all of them. Of about 100,000 clones in the sample, approximately 90% were seen once. Source: PBMCs, taken around atezolizumab (anti-PD-L1) treatment. These receptors originate from a woman of 80 years or more with urothelial cancer. CDR3s include the opening cysteine and the closing phenylalanine or tryptophan.

V	J	CDR3
TRBV19	TRBJ1-5	CASSINGRESQHF
TRBV5-1	TRBJ2-1	CASSWGTGGDEQFF
TRBV27	TRBJ1-1	CASSSDRANTEAFF
TRBV9	TRBJ2-1	CASSHGLAGMYNEQFF
TRBV14	TRBJ1-2	CASRPGQGAHYGYTF
TRBV10-1	TRBJ2-5	CASSAGLAGGTQYF
TRBV28	TRBJ2-1	CASSLSTNEQFF
TRBV19	TRBJ2-5	CASSEGGTPKETQYF
TRBV25-1	TRBJ2-3	CASSLTSGLPSTDTQYF
TRBV6-6	TRBJ2-7	CASSYEGAFYEQYF
TRBV18	TRBJ1-1	CASSKQGGLDTEAFF
TRBV7-2	TRBJ1-2	CASSPTGGFYGYTF
TRBV5-5	TRBJ1-5	CASSSGTGGSNQPQHF
TRBV7-9	TRBJ2-7	CASSQWGGRNAYEQYF
TRBV11-3	TRBJ2-2	CASSSGQGGTGELFF
TRBV10-3	TRBJ2-1	CAISESQKRGSSYNEQFF
TRBV6-5	TRBJ2-7	CASSYTGEQYF
TRBV9	TRBJ2-7	CASSQQGPYEQYF